Sequencing of this TCR beta chain was carried out in a study of monozygotic twins with inflammatory bowel disease. This CDR3 contains 18 residues. Per the germline V gene, CDR1 is GTSNPN and CDR2 is SVGIG (reference sequence). Reprocessing the 5' RACE reads, TCRdb reports a single entry for every CDR3 protein and omits DNA. The sample shows roughly 200,000 distinct CDR3 sequences, and around 7.7% sits with its ten largest clones. The origin of this receptor is a human donor with ulcerative colitis or Crohn's disease, or a healthy co-twin of an affected twin (not recorded which). The specimen sequenced was blood. The chain recombines TRBV30 with TRBJ2-2. CDR3 sequence: CAWSVISATSGNTGELFF.